A selection of T cell receptor beta chains follows, all from one sample in a study of blood T cell repertoires in COVID-19. Assay used: immunoSEQ multiplex PCR; TCRdb lists only in-frame clones, some missing. Of tens of thousands of clones detected, around four fifths appear once; the ten largest clones hold 10% to 15%. The material sequenced was peripheral blood. The receptors derive from a human donor in a cohort sampled during active COVID-19. Each CDR3 is given with its conserved first and last residue. A D gene is named only where the DNA matches it firmly. Size is omitted from some rows. Given values are once, few, many or a class for expanded clones.

j_call,v_call,d_call,clone_size,cdr3_nt,cdr3_aa
TRBJ1-1,TRBV3-1/TRBV3-2,.,few,TGTGCCAGCAGCCCTATCGGGGTGGTGAACACTGAAGCTTTCTTT,CASSPIGVVNTEAFF
TRBJ2-2,TRBV5-1,TRBD2,.,TGCGCCAGCATGGACCTAGCGGGACCTAGTGACACCGGGGAGCTGTTTTTT,CASMDLAGPSDTGELFF
TRBJ2-7,TRBV5-5,TRBD1,.,TGTGCCAGCAGCTTACGGGGGGACAGGGACTACGAGCAGTACTTC,CASSLRGDRDYEQYF
TRBJ1-1,TRBV3-1/TRBV3-2,TRBD1,.,TGTGCCAGCAGCCACCCGGACAGGTTCGAAGCTTTCTTT,CASSHPDRFEAFF
TRBJ2-6,TRBV7-2,TRBD1,.,TGTGCCAGCAGCTTAGGGGACAGGGGGCTTTTTACTGGGGCCAACGTCCTGACTTTC,CASSLGDRGLFTGANVLTF
TRBJ2-3,TRBV2,TRBD1,.,TGTGCCAGCATCGGTTCTCTCTCAGGGGGCAGACGGGATACGCAGTATTTT,CASIGSLSGGRRDTQYF
TRBJ2-7,TRBV6-5,.,few,TGTGCCAGCAGTCCTACAGGGATCTACGAGCAGTACTTC,CASSPTGIYEQYF
TRBJ2-7,TRBV28,.,once,TGTGCCAGCAGTTTACGCGGGGTCATCTACGAGCAGTACTTC,CASSLRGVIYEQYF
TRBJ2-7,TRBV10-3,.,.,TGTGCCATCAGTGAGGGGGGCCTCCAGGAGAACTACGAGCAGTACTTC,CAISEGGLQENYEQYF
TRBJ2-7,TRBV9,.,.,TGTGCCAGCAGCGGGGCCGGGACATCTACCTACGAGCAGTACTTC,CASSGAGTSTYEQYF
TRBJ2-4,TRBV10-3,TRBD2,.,TGTGCCATCAGTGAGTCCGGGACGCCGCCGGGACTAAGGGAAAACATTCAGTACTTC,CAISESGTPPGLRENIQYF
TRBJ2-7,TRBV20-1,.,.,TGCAGTGCTAGTGACAGGCGCTACGAGCAGTACTTC,CSASDRRYEQYF
TRBJ1-6,TRBV9,TRBD1,.,TGTGCCAGCAGCCCGAGGGACAGGGGGAATTCACCCCTCCACTTT,CASSPRDRGNSPLHF
TRBJ1-2,TRBV7-8,.,.,TGTGCCAGCAGCTCCCGACAGATGATGAACTATGGCTACACCTTC,CASSSRQMMNYGYTF
TRBJ2-7,TRBV11-3,.,.,TGTGCCAGCAGCTTGAGGACAGCCTCCAGCGAGCAGTACTTC,CASSLRTASSEQYF
TRBJ2-7,TRBV6-2/TRBV6-3,.,few,TGTGCCAGCAGTTACGGACAGTTCTCCTACGAGCAGTACTTC,CASSYGQFSYEQYF
TRBJ2-2,TRBV21-1,.,.,TGTGCCAGCAGCCCGGGACAGCCTTCTACCGGGGAGCTGTTTTTT,CASSPGQPSTGELFF
TRBJ2-3,TRBV6-2/TRBV6-3,TRBD2,.,TGTGCCAGCAGTTATCCGACTAGCGGCCATATCGGGGATACGCAGTATTTT,CASSYPTSGHIGDTQYF
TRBJ2-2,TRBV7-8,.,.,TGTGCCAGCAGCTTGTACAGAGACACCGGGGAGCTGTTTTTT,CASSLYRDTGELFF
TRBJ1-6,TRBV6-2/TRBV6-3,TRBD1,once,TGTGCCAGCAGTTACTCCGGACAGGGGGGTAATTCACCCCTCCACTTT,CASSYSGQGGNSPLHF
TRBJ2-5,TRBV2,.,.,TGTGCCAGCAGCGCCCCCCCCACACTACAAGAGACCCAGTACTTC,CASSAPPTLQETQYF
TRBJ2-6,TRBV30,TRBD1,.,TGTGCCTGGAGTCAAGGGGGCGCTGGGGCCAACGTCCTGACTTTC,CAWSQGGAGANVLTF
TRBJ2-7,TRBV7-8,.,once,TGTGCCAGCAGCTTAGTAACGTCCAGCGAGCAGTACTTC,CASSLVTSSEQYF
TRBJ2-7,TRBV28,.,.,TGTGCCAGCAGTTTGAGGGAGGAGCAGTACTTC,CASSLREEQYF
TRBJ2-1,TRBV6-6,.,.,TGTGCCAGCAGTGTACCGGGACAATTGGTCAATGAGCAGTTCTTC,CASSVPGQLVNEQFF
TRBJ2-7,TRBV5-4,.,.,TGTGCCAGCAGCCACTCCTACGAGCAGTACTTC,CASSHSYEQYF
TRBJ2-3,TRBV15,.,.,TGTGCCACCATACCACAATGGTGGGACATTAGCACAGATACGCAGTATTTT,CATIPQWWDISTDTQYF
TRBJ1-1,TRBV5-6,.,.,TGTGCCAGCCGCGCGGGGATGAACACTGAAGCTTTCTTT,CASRAGMNTEAFF
TRBJ1-6,TRBV19,.,.,TGTGCCAGTAGTTGGACAGCCGATTCACCCCTCCACTTT,CASSWTADSPLHF
TRBJ1-5,TRBV7-8,.,.,TGTGCCAGCAGCCACCTGGAATGGGCAGGGATCCAGCCCCAGCATTTT,CASSHLEWAGIQPQHF
TRBJ2-1,TRBV11-2,TRBD1,.,TGTGCCAGCAGCTTACCCGACAGGGTTGGCCCGTGGAATGAGCAGTTCTTC,CASSLPDRVGPWNEQFF
TRBJ2-1,TRBV11-2,TRBD2,.,TGTGCCAGCAGCTCTAGCGGGGGGGCGGGGCAAGAGCAGTTCTTC,CASSSSGGAGQEQFF
TRBJ2-1,TRBV6-2/TRBV6-3,TRBD2,.,TGTGCCAGCAGTTCAGACGGGACTAGCGGGAGGGCGGATCCAAATGAGCAGTTCTTC,CASSSDGTSGRADPNEQFF
TRBJ2-7,TRBV7-2,.,.,TGTGCCAGCAGCTTAGTCTCCGAGCAGTACTTC,CASSLVSEQYF
TRBJ1-1,TRBV5-1,.,.,TGCGCCAGCAGCACAACACAGAACACTGAAGCTTTCTTT,CASSTTQNTEAFF
TRBJ1-1,TRBV7-2,TRBD1,.,TGTGCCAGCAGCTCGAACAGGGGGAACACTGAAGCTTTCTTT,CASSSNRGNTEAFF
TRBJ1-6,TRBV18,.,.,TGTGCCAGCTCACCTACGGGGGTAGATTCACCCCTCCACTTT,CASSPTGVDSPLHF
TRBJ1-5,TRBV15,.,.,TGTGCCACCAGCAGAGATTTTCACAGCTATCAGCCCCAGCATTTT,CATSRDFHSYQPQHF
TRBJ1-1,TRBV13,TRBD1,.,TGTGCCAGCAGCTTATCTTACGGGGAGAGGGACAGGGAGACTGAAGCTTTCTTT,CASSLSYGERDRETEAFF
TRBJ1-2,TRBV6-1,.,.,TGTGCCAGCAGTGATATTCAGGGAAACTATGGCTACACCTTC,CASSDIQGNYGYTF
TRBJ2-7,TRBV7-3,TRBD1,once,TGTGCCAGCAGCCTAATGCCCGAATCCTTACCGGGACAGGGGATCTACGAGCAGTACTTC,CASSLMPESLPGQGIYEQYF
TRBJ2-7,TRBV15,TRBD2,once,TGTGCCACCAGCAGAGATCCCGGGACTAGCCGCTACGAGCAGTACTTC,CATSRDPGTSRYEQYF